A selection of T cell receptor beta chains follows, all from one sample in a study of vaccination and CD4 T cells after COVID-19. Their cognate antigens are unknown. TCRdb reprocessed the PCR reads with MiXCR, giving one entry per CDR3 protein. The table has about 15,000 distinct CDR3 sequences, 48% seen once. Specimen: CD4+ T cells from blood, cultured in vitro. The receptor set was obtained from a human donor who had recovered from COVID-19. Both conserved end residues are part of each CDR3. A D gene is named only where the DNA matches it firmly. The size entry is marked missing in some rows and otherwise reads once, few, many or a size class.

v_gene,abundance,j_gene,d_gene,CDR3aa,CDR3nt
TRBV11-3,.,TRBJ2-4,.,CASSRIARGNIQYF,TGTGCCAGCAGCCGTATAGCGCGGGGAAACATTCAGTACTTC
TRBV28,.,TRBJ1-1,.,CASSLFVARSTEAFF,TGTGCCAGCAGTTTATTCGTAGCCAGGTCAACTGAAGCTTTCTTT
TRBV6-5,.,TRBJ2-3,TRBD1,CASSYSDRGSTDTQYF,TGTGCCAGCAGTTACTCTGACAGGGGAAGCACAGATACGCAGTATTTT
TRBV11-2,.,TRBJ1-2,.,CASSHYLGRRRDYGYTF,TGTGCCAGCAGCCATTACCTTGGACGTCGGCGGGACTATGGCTACACCTTC
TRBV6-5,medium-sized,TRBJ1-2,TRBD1,CASSSTGLGGYTF,TGTGCCAGCAGTTCGACAGGGTTGGGTGGCTACACCTTC
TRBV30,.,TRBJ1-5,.,CAWSVPGSQPQHF,TGTGCCTGGAGTGTCCCAGGGAGTCAGCCCCAGCATTTT
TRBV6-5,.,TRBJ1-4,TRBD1,CASSYSRPGQGTGEKLFF,TGTGCCAGCAGTTACTCGCGCCCGGGACAGGGTACTGGTGAAAAACTGTTTTTT
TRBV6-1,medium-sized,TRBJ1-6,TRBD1,CASRDRGLSSYNSPLHF,TGTGCCAGCAGAGACAGGGGGCTGAGCTCCTATAATTCACCCCTCCACTTT
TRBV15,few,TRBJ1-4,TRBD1,CATSRTGQDNEKLFF,TGTGCCACCAGCAGAACGGGACAGGATAATGAAAAACTGTTTTTT
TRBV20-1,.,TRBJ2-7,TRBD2,CSARLDLREGGIARSYEQYF,TGCAGTGCGAGATTAGACTTACGGGAGGGAGGAATTGCTCGGTCCTACGAGCAGTACTTC
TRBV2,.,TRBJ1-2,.,CASSIQGPEGYGYTF,TGTGCCAGCAGCATACAGGGACCCGAGGGCTATGGCTACACCTTC
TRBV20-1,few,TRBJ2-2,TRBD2,CSAAPSGFTGELFF,TGCAGTGCTGCTCCTAGCGGCTTTACCGGGGAGCTGTTTTTT
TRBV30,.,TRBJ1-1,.,CAWTRGWQTNTEAFF,TGTGCCTGGACCCGGGGGTGGCAGACGAACACTGAAGCTTTCTTT
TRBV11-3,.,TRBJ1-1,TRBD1,CASSPRTGGSNEAFF,TGTGCCAGCAGCCCACGCACAGGGGGCTCCAATGAAGCTTTCTTT
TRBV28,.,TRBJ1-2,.,CASTLGQPYGYTF,TGTGCCAGCACCCTGGGACAACCCTATGGCTACACCTTC
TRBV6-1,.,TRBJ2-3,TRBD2,CATRRGQRGSWDTQYF,TGTGCCACCAGAAGAGGGCAGCGGGGGTCCTGGGATACGCAGTATTTT
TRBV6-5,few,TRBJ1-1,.,CASSFRGGEVEAFF,TGTGCCAGCAGTTTTCGTGGGGGGGAGGTAGAAGCTTTCTTT
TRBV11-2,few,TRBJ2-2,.,CASSPRAGRSTGELFF,TGTGCCAGCAGCCCCAGGGCGGGACGGTCCACCGGGGAGCTGTTTTTT
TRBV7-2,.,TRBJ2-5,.,CASSSEAEGETQYF,TGTGCCAGCAGCTCGGAGGCCGAAGGGGAGACCCAGTACTTC
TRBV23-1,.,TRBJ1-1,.,CASSPPGSISLTEAFF,TGCGCCAGCAGTCCCCCGGGCAGTATTAGCTTGACTGAGGCTTTCTTT
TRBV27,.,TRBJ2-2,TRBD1,CASSPWTGRTGELFF,TGTGCCAGCAGTCCCTGGACAGGGCGGACCGGGGAGCTGTTTTTT
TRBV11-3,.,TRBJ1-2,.,CASSLGSSYGYTF,TGTGCCAGCAGCTTAGGATCAAGCTATGGCTACACCTTC
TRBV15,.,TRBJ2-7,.,CATSRDRGTYEQYF,TGTGCCACCAGCAGAGATAGAGGGACCTACGAGCAGTACTTC
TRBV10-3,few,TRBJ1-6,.,CAISEDAARPLHF,TGTGCCATCAGTGAGGATGCAGCCCGTCCCCTCCACTTT